Presented here are 27 T cell receptor beta chains from one specimen sequenced in a study of T cell responses to AZD1222 COVID-19 vaccine. This table comes from immunoSEQ multiplex PCR, and its TCRdb copy is limited to in-frame clones, with some not included. The sample carries approximately 150,000 clones, approximately 90% recorded once. The sample consisted of peripheral blood, taken 28 days after the second AZD1222 dose. Source of these receptors: an adult who received the AZD1222 COVID-19 vaccine.

The chain joins TRBV27 to TRBJ2-7; D ambiguous. Germline loops: CDR1 MNHEY, CDR2 SMNVEV (reference sequence). The CDR3 length is 11 residues. V lost 8 bases and J lost 5, with 10 bases in between. CDR3 nucleotide sequence: TGTGCCAGCCATAACGTCCACGAGCAGTACTTC. The encoded protein is CASHNVHEQYF.

This clone occurred once. The chain employs TRBV18 and TRBJ2-7; no clear D. V lost 0 bases to trimming and J lost 2 bases, with 8 bases between them. The CDR3 contains 14 residues. Looked up from germline, CDR1 is KGHSH and CDR2 is LQKENI. In nucleotides, the CDR3 is TGTGCCAGCTCACCACCGGCCACAGCCTACGAGCAGTACTTC. Its protein product is CASSPPATAYEQYF.

The chain employs TRBV12-3 or TRBV12-4 and TRBJ2-7; D gene unclear. V lost 1 base, J lost 4 bases, and 5 bases lay in between. CDR3 size: 12 residues. The CDR3 DNA reads as TGTGCCAGCAGTTTAGTGGTTTACGAGCAGTACTTC. Encoded protein: CASSLVVYEQYF.

This clone was seen once. Here the CDR3 DNA reads TGCGCCAGCAGCTTGGGGACAGGTGGTCATGAGCAGTTCTTC. This gives the protein CASSLGTGGHEQFF. The rearrangement uses TRBV5-1 and TRBJ2-1; 7 nucleotides line up with TRBD1. V was clipped by 0 bases and J by 8 bases; unmatched bases: 5. This CDR3 spans 14 amino acids. Per the germline V gene, CDR1 is SGHRS and CDR2 is YFSETQ.

The genes are TRBV3-1 (or the pseudogene TRBV3-2) and TRBJ2-3, with D hard to call. The ends were cut back, 8 bases at V and 1 base at J, with 10 bases in the middle. This CDR3 region has 13 residues. CDR1 is LGHDT, CDR2 YNNKEL, per germline (reference sequence). The CDR3 sequence is CASLSAGTDTQYF. In DNA, the CDR3 is TGTGCCAGCCTGAGTGCGGGCACAGATACGCAGTATTTT.

The chain uses TRBV5-1 and TRBJ2-2, with D maybe TRBD1 (6 bases). The germline V and J ends were trimmed by 4 bases and 4 bases, with 17 bases remaining between them. Per the germline V gene, CDR1 is SGHRS and CDR2 is YFSETQ. The CDR3 runs to 16 residues. The chain's CDR3 is CASSRIPDSFTGELFF. CDR3 coding DNA: TGCGCCAGCAGCCGTATACCGGACAGTTTCACCGGGGAGCTGTTTTTT.

The V call is TRBV9, the J call TRBJ1-6; a weak D match, TRBD1 (5 bases). Between the trimmed V and J ends, which lost 2 bases and 13 bases, there was a span of 13 bases. Germline V CDR1 and CDR2: SGDLS, YYNGEE. The CDR3 runs to 13 residues. CDR3 protein: CASSVDEGKPLHF. In DNA form, the CDR3 reads TGTGCCAGCAGCGTTGACGAGGGGAAGCCCCTCCACTTT.

The V gene is TRBV7-9, the J gene TRBJ1-1, with 7 positions matching TRBD1. J gave up 2 bases and V 5 bases, and 8 bases lay outside the gene matches. This CDR3 is 15 amino acids long. Germline CDR1 is SEHNR and CDR2 is FQNEAQ (reference sequence). CDR3 bases: TGTGCCAGCAGCCCGCTAACAGGGGAAAACACTGAAGCTTTCTTT. Protein product: CASSPLTGENTEAFF.

The CDR3, as DNA: TGTGCCATCAGTGAACAGGGGCCTGAAGCTTTCTTT. This encodes CAISEQGPEAFF. The chain joins TRBV10-3 to TRBJ1-1; 7 bases match TRBD1. The germline V gene encodes CDR1 ENHRY and CDR2 SYGVKD. CDR3 length: 12 amino acids. The junction had 1 base not matched to a gene; V was cut back by 3 bases and J by 6 bases.

V gene TRBV19 combines with J gene TRBJ1-1; D is possibly TRBD1 (6 bases). The CDR3 is 14 residues long. The germline gives CDR1 LNHDA, CDR2 SQIVND (reference sequence). V dropped 6 bases and J dropped 3 bases, with 14 bases sitting between them. The CDR3 bases are TGTGCCAGTAGAACGATCCACAGGGACACTGAAGCTTTCTTT. This encodes CASRTIHRDTEAFF.

The chain links TRBV6-6 to TRBJ1-4, with TRBD1 matching 7 bases. With V trimmed by 4 bases and J by 6 bases, 11 bases remained unmatched. The V gene's germline CDR1 is MNHNY and CDR2 SVGAGI (reference sequence). The CDR3 extends over 16 amino acids. CDR3 residues: CASSSQDRSNYEKLFF. The CDR3 DNA reads TGTGCCAGCAGTTCCCAGGACAGGTCGAACTATGAAAAACTGTTTTTT.

This clone was seen only a few times. The J gene is TRBJ1-2, the V gene TRBV7-8; TRBD1 might be the D (5 bases). Trimming stripped 2 bases from V and 4 bases from J, with 14 bases between. Germline V gene sequence: CDR1 SGHVS, CDR2 FQNEAQ. This CDR3 contains 15 residues. In nucleotides, the CDR3 is TGTGCCAGCAGCTTACTGTTGGGGCAGGGCTATGGCTACACCTTC. Translated, it gives CASSLLLGQGYGYTF.

This chain connects TRBV5-5 to TRBJ2-1; 10 nucleotides match TRBD2. Germline assignment: CDR1 SGHKS and CDR2 YYEKEE (reference sequence). The trim removed 0 bases at V and 4 bases at J, leaving 4 bases unmatched. The CDR3 loop spans 16 amino acids. The CDR3 protein is CASSLASAGGYNEQFF. The CDR3 nucleotides are TGTGCCAGCAGCTTGGCGTCAGCGGGAGGGTACAATGAGCAGTTCTTC.

This clone was detected once. The J gene is TRBJ1-4, the V gene TRBV7-9; D not certain. There are 14 residues in the CDR3. Per the germline V gene, CDR1 is SEHNR and CDR2 is FQNEAQ (reference sequence). The V end was cut by 4 bases, the J end by 3 bases, with 9 bases between. The CDR3 coding sequence is TGTGCCAGCAGCTCCGGGGAGGCTAATGAAAAACTGTTTTTT. Amino acids: CASSSGEANEKLFF.

The chain combines TRBV4-2 with TRBJ1-2, with a weak D call TRBD1 (5 bases). The CDR3 runs 14 residues. Per the germline V gene, CDR1 is LGHNA and CDR2 is YNFKEQ. The V and J ends lost 3 bases and 2 bases respectively, with 10 bases between them. CDR3 protein: CASSHKKGNYGYTF. CDR3 in DNA: TGTGCCAGCAGCCACAAGAAGGGGAACTATGGCTACACCTTC.

The chain couples TRBV9 to TRBJ2-1; maybe TRBD2 (5 bases). The CDR3 loop spans 15 amino acids. Germline CDR1 reads SGDLS; CDR2 reads YYNGEE. V was shortened by 3 bases and J by 7 bases, with 17 bases between the two germline ends. CDR3 sequence (DNA): TGTGCCAGCAGCGCGTTCGGGGATCCAGCGAATGAGCAGTTCTTC. As protein: CASSAFGDPANEQFF.

The chain employs TRBV11-3 and TRBJ2-5; D unresolved. The CDR3 has 14 amino acids. Germline V lookup: CDR1 SGHNT, CDR2 YENEEA. The germline V and J ends were trimmed by 0 bases and 0 bases, with 5 bases remaining between them. In nucleotides, the CDR3 is TGTGCCAGCAGCTTAGATAACTACCAAGAGACCCAGTACTTC. Protein: CASSLDNYQETQYF.

This chain uses TRBV6-5 with TRBJ1-1, with TRBD1 matching over 7 bases. V was pared by 5 bases and J by 4 bases, with 7 bases of the junction left unmatched. CDR1 and CDR2 from the germline V gene are MNHEY and SVGAGI. The CDR3 is 14 amino acids. CDR3 residues: CASSLKAGGTEAFF. The CDR3 DNA sequence: TGTGCCAGCAGTCTTAAGGCAGGGGGCACTGAAGCTTTCTTT.

This clone was counted only a few times. The chain recombines TRBV6-5 with TRBJ1-5; tentatively, D is TRBD1 (6 bases). V dropped 4 bases and J dropped 5 bases, with 18 bases sitting between them. CDR3 length equals 16 residues. From germline, CDR1 is MNHEY and CDR2 SVGAGI. The DNA for the CDR3 is TGTGCCAGCAGTTCCCACAGGGCAGGAAGCCATCAGCCCCAGCATTTT. The encoded protein is CASSSHRAGSHQPQHF.

V is TRBV7-9 and J is TRBJ1-4; the match to TRBD1 covers 7 bases. This CDR3 is built from 17 residues. The germline V gene has CDR1 SEHNR and CDR2 FQNEAQ (reference sequence). The V gene end was trimmed by 4 bases and the J gene end by 8 bases; junction bases not matched to a gene: 16. The CDR3 is CASSSGQAGGLKEKLFF. CDR3 DNA sequence: TGTGCCAGCAGCTCAGGACAGGCGGGCGGGTTAAAAGAAAAACTGTTTTTT. Filled out from reference TRBV7-9 and TRBJ1-4, the complete variable domain reads DTGVSQNPRHKITKRGQNVTFRCDPISEHNRLYWYRQTLGQGPEFLTYFQNEAQLEKSRLLSDRFSAERPKGSFSTLEIQRTEQGDSAMYLCASSSGQAGGLKEKLFFGSGTQLSVL.

This CDR3 is CASSTGLNTEAFF. In DNA form, the CDR3 reads TGCGCCAGCAGTACTGGGTTGAACACTGAAGCTTTCTTT. J is TRBJ1-1 and V is TRBV23-1; no firm D call. TRBV23-1 carries the ORF label, with uncertain function. The CDR3 extends over 13 amino acids. Trimming removed 5 bases from V and 0 bases from J, with 7 bases in between.

This clone was observed a single time. The chain uses TRBV5-1 and TRBJ1-3, with no clear D. V lost 4 bases, J lost 7 bases, and 15 bases lay in between. Germline-derived CDR1 and CDR2 are SGHRS and YFSETQ. The CDR3 contains 14 residues. The CDR3 here is CASSPTGPLNTIYF. The CDR3 DNA reads as TGCGCCAGCAGCCCGACTGGACCCCTGAACACCATATATTTT.

V usage is TRBV5-1 and J usage is TRBJ2-1; D is perhaps TRBD1 (6 bases). V shed 0 bases and J shed 8 bases, with 9 bases lying between them. CDR1 is SGHRS, CDR2 YFSETQ, per germline. This CDR3 region has 13 residues. The CDR3 nucleotides are TGCGCCAGCAGCTTGGCCCGACAGGATGAGCAGTTCTTC. Its protein is CASSLARQDEQFF.

The V call is TRBV28, the J call TRBJ2-3; 8 bases are shared with TRBD2. The CDR3 has 14 residues. After removal of 6 bases from V and 4 bases from J, the junction contained 6 bases not matched to a gene. Germline loops: CDR1 MDHEN, CDR2 SYDVKM. CDR3 in amino acids: CASSREGAADTQYF. Here the CDR3 DNA reads TGTGCCAGCAGCCGGGAGGGCGCCGCAGATACGCAGTATTTT.

The J gene is TRBJ2-3, the V gene TRBV6-2 or TRBV6-3; TRBD1 is a possible D gene (5 bases). The germline V and J ends were trimmed by 0 bases and 2 bases, with 15 bases remaining between them. Germline V gives CDR1 MNHEY, CDR2 SVGEGT. The CDR3 is 17 residues long. CDR3 coding DNA: TGTGCCAGCAGTTACTCGAAAGGCAGGGCGGTCACAGATACGCAGTATTTT. Its translation: CASSYSKGRAVTDTQYF.

The rearrangement links TRBV11-2 to TRBJ2-3; TRBD1 aligns across 10 bases. The CDR3 consists of 19 residues. Germline CDR1 and CDR2: SGHAT and FQNNGV. V lost 1 base and J lost 0; bases outside the gene matches: 10. CDR3 protein: CASSLGGWGQGTSTDTQYF. The CDR3 DNA reads TGTGCCAGCAGCTTAGGAGGTTGGGGACAGGGGACTAGCACAGATACGCAGTATTTT.

V gene TRBV7-2 combines with J gene TRBJ2-7; D is unresolved. In germline, CDR1 is SGHTA, CDR2 FQGNSA. V dropped 1 base and J dropped 4 bases, with 8 bases sitting between them. The CDR3 contains 13 residues. The CDR3 DNA follows: TGTGCCAGCAGCTTAGATGGGCGTTACGAGCAGTACTTC. This gives the protein CASSLDGRYEQYF.